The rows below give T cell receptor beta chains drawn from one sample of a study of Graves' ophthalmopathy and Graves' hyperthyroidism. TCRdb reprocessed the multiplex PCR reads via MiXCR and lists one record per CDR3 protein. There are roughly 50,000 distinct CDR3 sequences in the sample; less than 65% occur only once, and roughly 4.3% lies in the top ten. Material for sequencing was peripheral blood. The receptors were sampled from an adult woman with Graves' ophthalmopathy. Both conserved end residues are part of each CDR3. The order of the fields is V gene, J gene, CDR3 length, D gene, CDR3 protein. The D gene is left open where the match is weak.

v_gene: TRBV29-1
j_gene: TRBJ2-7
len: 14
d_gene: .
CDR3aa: CSVLLRGTGDEQYF

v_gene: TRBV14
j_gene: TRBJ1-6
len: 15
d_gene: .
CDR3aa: CASSQDWSYNSPLHF

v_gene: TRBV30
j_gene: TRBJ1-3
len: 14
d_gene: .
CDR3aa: CAWSVRRTGNTIYF

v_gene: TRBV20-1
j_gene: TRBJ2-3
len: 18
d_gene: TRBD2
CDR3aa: CSARDGRLAGIRTDTQYF

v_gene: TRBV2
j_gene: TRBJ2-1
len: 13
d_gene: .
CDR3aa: CASSAITYNEQFF

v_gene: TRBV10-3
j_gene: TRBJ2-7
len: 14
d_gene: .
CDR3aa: CAISESFRSYEQYF

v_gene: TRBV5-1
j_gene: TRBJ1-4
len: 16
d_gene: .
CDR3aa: CASSPLAGLYGEKLFF

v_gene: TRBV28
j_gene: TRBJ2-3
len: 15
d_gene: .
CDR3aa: CASSLIERATDTQYF

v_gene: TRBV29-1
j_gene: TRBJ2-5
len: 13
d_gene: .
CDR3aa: CSARGTYGETQYF

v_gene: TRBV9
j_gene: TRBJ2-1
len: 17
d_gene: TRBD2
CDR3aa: CASSGRGLAGGSDTQFF

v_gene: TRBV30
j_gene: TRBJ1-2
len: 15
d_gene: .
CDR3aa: CAWSALQGLGGGYTF

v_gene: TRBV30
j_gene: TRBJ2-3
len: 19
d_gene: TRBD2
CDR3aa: CAWNTEYQLAGAGTDTQYF

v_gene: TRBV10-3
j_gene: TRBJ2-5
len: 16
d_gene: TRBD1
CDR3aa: CAISASRGGGQGTQYF

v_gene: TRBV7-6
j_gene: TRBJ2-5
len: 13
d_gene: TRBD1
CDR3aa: CASKPGQQETQYF

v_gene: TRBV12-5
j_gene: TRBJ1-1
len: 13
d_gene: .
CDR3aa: CASGFPGNTEAFF

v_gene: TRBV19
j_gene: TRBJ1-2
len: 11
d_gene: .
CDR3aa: CASSFGRGYTF

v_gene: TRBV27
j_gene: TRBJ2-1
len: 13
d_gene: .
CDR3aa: CASSEDEPKEQFF

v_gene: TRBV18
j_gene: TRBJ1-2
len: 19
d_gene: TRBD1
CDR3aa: CASSSLSDLRDRGHYGYTF

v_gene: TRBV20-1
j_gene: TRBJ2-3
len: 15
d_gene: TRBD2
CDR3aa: CSAENEREATDTQYF

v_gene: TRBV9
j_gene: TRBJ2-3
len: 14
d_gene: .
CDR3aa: CASSLGTPGDTQYF

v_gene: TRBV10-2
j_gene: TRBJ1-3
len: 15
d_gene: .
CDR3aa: CASSESPFSGNTIYF

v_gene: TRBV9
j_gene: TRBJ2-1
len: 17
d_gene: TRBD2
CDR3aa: CASSAHWTSGSWNERFF

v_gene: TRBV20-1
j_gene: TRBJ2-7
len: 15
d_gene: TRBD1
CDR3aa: CSARGRRTEGNEQYF

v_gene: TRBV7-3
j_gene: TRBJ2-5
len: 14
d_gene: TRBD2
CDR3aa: CASSSRTREPTQYF

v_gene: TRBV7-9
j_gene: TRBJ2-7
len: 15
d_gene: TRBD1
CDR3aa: CASSSTGAEGDEQYF

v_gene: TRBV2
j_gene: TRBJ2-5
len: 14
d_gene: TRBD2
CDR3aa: CASNVAGGRRTQYF

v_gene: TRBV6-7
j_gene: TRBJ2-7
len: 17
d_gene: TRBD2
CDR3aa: CASSPGGGGSSGYEQYF

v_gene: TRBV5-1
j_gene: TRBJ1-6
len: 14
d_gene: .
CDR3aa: CASRTWDGDSPLHF

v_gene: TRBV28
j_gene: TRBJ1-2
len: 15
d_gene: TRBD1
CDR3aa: CASSPGTGGTGGYTF